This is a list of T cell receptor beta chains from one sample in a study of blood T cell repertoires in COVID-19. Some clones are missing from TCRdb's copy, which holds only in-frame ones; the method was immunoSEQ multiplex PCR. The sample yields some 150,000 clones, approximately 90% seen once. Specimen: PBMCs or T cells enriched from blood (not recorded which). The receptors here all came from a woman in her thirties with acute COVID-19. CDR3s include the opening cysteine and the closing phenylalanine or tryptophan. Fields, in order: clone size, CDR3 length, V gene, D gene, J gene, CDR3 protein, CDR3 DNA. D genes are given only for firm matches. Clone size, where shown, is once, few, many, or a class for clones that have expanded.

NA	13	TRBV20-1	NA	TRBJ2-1	CSASSGTPNEQFF	TGCAGTGCTAGTTCCGGGACACCCAATGAGCAGTTCTTC
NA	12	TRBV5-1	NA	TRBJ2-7	CASKLGAYEQYF	TGCGCCAGCAAGTTGGGCGCCTACGAGCAGTACTTC
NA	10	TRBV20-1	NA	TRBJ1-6	CSGGRSPLHF	TGCAGTGGTGGGAGGTCACCCCTCCACTTT
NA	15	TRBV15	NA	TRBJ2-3	CATSREAGAGDTQYF	TGTGCCACCAGCAGAGAGGCGGGGGCGGGAGATACGCAGTATTTT
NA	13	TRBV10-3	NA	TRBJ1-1	CAISEAAYAEAFF	TGTGCCATCAGTGAAGCAGCGTACGCTGAAGCTTTCTTT
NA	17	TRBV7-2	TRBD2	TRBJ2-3	CASSLAGRELRTDTQYF	TGTGCCAGCAGCTTAGCGGGGCGGGAGCTTCGCACAGATACGCAGTATTTT
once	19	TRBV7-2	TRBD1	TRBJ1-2	CASSSSPDRGQRRLRGYTF	TGTGCCAGCAGCTCGAGCCCGGACAGGGGACAACGACGGTTGCGCGGCTACACCTTC
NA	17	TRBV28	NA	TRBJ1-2	CASSLQAGSGRSYGYTF	TGTGCCAGCAGTTTACAAGCAGGCTCAGGGCGATCCTATGGCTACACCTTC
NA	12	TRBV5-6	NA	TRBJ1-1	CASSFSDTEAFF	TGTGCCAGCAGCTTCTCCGACACTGAAGCTTTCTTT
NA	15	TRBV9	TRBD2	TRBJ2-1	CASSVASGLYNEQFF	TGTGCCAGCAGCGTAGCTAGCGGGCTCTACAATGAGCAGTTCTTC
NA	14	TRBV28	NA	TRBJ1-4	CAVGRDTRNEKLFF	TGTGCCGTAGGCCGGGACACACGAAATGAAAAACTGTTTTTT
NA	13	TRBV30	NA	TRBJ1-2	CAWSLQGGVGYTF	TGTGCCTGGAGCCTACAGGGTGGAGTTGGCTACACCTTC
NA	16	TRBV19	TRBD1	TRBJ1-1	CASSGRDRGLDTEAFF	TGTGCCAGTAGTGGCCGGGACAGGGGGCTTGACACTGAAGCTTTCTTT
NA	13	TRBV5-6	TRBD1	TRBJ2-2	CASSWTGAGELFF	TGTGCCAGCAGCTGGACAGGGGCCGGGGAGCTGTTTTTT
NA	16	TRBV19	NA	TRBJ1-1	CASSISYRVPNTEAFF	TGTGCCAGTAGTATCAGCTACAGGGTCCCGAACACTGAAGCTTTCTTT
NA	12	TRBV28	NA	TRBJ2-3	CASSSGVNTQYF	TGTGCCAGCAGTTCGGGGGTAAATACGCAGTATTTT
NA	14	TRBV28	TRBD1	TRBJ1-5	CASSWTGNYQPQHF	TGTGCCAGCAGTTGGACAGGGAACTATCAGCCCCAGCATTTT
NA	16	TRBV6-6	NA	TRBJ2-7	CASMRDFIGSGYEQYF	TGTGCCAGCATGAGGGACTTTATCGGCTCGGGGTACGAGCAGTACTTC
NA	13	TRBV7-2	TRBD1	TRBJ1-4	CASARDRNEKLFF	TGTGCCAGTGCTAGGGACAGGAATGAAAAACTGTTTTTT
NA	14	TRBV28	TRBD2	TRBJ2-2	CASSLSGIPGELFF	TGTGCCAGCAGTTTAAGCGGGATCCCCGGGGAGCTGTTTTTT
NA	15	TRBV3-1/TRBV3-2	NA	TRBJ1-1	CASSQDRGGNTEAFF	TGTGCCAGCAGCCAAGATCGGGGGGGAAACACTGAAGCTTTCTTT
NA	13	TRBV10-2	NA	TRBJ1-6	CASVDRSNSPLHF	TGCGCCAGCGTGGACAGAAGTAATTCACCCCTCCACTTT
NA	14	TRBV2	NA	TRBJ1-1	CASSEQGEGSEAFF	TGTGCCAGCAGTGAACAGGGCGAAGGGTCTGAAGCTTTCTTT
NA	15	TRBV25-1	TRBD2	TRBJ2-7	CASSGGLAGVPEQYF	TGTGCCAGCAGTGGGGGACTAGCGGGAGTTCCCGAGCAGTACTTC
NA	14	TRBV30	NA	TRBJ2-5	CAWSGTGKRVAQYF	TGTGCCTGGAGTGGGACGGGAAAGAGAGTGGCCCAGTACTTC
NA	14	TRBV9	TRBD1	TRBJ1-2	CASSVADRPYGYTF	TGTGCCAGCAGCGTAGCGGACAGGCCCTATGGCTACACCTTC
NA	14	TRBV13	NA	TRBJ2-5	CASSFVGPQETQYF	TGTGCCAGCAGCTTCGTTGGGCCCCAAGAGACCCAGTACTTC
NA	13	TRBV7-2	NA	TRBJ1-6	CASSLNLRSPLHF	TGTGCCAGCAGCTTAAATTTGCGTTCACCCCTCCACTTT
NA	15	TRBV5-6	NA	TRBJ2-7	CASSHRAGEAPEQYF	TGTGCCAGCAGCCATAGAGCAGGGGAAGCCCCCGAGCAGTACTTC
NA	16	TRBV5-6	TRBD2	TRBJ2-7	CASSNDGLAINYEQYF	TGTGCCAGCAGCAACGACGGACTAGCAATAAACTACGAGCAGTACTTC
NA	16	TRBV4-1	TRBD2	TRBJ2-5	CASSQARLGGGETQYF	TGCGCCAGCAGCCAAGCTCGTTTGGGGGGGGGAGAGACCCAGTACTTC
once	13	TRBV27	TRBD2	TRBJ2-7	CASSRREYYEQYF	TGTGCCAGCAGTAGGCGGGAGTACTACGAGCAGTACTTC
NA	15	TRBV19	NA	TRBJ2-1	CASNVWAGMGNEQFF	TGTGCCAGTAATGTATGGGCGGGTATGGGCAATGAGCAGTTCTTC
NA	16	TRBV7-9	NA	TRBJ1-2	CASSLGADPRGYGYTF	TGTGCCAGCAGCTTAGGGGCGGACCCCCGGGGTTATGGCTACACCTTC
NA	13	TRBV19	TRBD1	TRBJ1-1	CASNYRGGTEAFF	TGTGCCAGTAACTACAGGGGAGGAACTGAAGCTTTCTTT
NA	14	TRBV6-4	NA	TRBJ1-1	CASSERGRVTEAFF	TGTGCCAGCAGTGAACGAGGGAGGGTTACTGAAGCTTTCTTT
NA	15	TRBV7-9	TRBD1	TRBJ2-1	CASSSPGQGRNEQFF	TGTGCCAGCAGCTCTCCGGGACAGGGCCGTAATGAGCAGTTCTTC